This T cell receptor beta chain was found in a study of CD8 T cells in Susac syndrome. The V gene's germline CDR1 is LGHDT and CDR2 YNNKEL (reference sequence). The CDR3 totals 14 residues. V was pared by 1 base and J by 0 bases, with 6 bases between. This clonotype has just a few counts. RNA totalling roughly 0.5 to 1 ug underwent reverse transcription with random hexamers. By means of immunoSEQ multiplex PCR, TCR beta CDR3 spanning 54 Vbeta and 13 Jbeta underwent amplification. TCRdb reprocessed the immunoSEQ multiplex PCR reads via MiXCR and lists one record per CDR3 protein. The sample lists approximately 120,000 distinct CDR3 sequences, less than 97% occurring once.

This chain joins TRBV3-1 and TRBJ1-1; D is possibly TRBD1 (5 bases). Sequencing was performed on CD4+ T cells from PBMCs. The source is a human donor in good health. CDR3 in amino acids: CASSQGTMNTEAFF. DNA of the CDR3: TGTGCCAGCAGCCAAGGGACAATGAACACTGAAGCTTTCTTT.